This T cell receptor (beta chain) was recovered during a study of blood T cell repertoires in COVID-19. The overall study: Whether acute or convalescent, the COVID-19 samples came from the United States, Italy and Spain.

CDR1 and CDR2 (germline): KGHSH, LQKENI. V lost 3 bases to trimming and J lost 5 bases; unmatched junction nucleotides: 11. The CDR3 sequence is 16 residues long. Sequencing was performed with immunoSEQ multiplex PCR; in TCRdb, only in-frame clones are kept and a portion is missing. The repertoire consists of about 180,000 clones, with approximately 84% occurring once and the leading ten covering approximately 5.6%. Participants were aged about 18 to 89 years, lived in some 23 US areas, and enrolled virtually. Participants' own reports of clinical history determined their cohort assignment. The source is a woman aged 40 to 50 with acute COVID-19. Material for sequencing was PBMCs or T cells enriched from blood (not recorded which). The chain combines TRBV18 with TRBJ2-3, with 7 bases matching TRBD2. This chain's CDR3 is CASSPFGGSIVDTQYF. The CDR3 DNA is TGTGCCAGCTCACCCTTTGGCGGGAGCATTGTAGATACGCAGTATTTT. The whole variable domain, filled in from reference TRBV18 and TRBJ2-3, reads NAGVMQNPRHLVRRRGQEARLRCSPMKGHSHVYWYRQLPEEGLKFMVYLQKENIIDESGMPKERFSAEFPKEGPSILRIQQVVRGDSAAYFCASSPFGGSIVDTQYFGPGTRLTVL.